A single sample gave rise to the 12 T cell receptor beta chains below, sequenced in a study of shared clonotypes between healthy human individuals. Using immunoSEQ multiplex PCR, the repertoire was profiled, and TCRdb retains in-frame clones only, with some absent. The sample holds 950,000 to 1,100,000 clones, roughly 80% seen once. The sequenced sample consisted of memory CD4+ T cells sorted from blood. The subset is: CD45RA-negative fraction. These receptors all stem from a man between 18 and 35 years old in good health.

The chain joins TRBV13 to TRBJ1-1; D is unclear. With 2 bases removed from V and 8 bases from J, the gap between germline ends came to 6 bases. This CDR3 contains 11 residues. Germline lookup yields CDR1 PRHDT and CDR2 FYEKMQ (reference sequence). Here the CDR3 reads CASSLNGEAFF. DNA of the CDR3: TGTGCCAGCAGCTTAAACGGGGAAGCTTTCTTT. The full variable domain, with the rest looked up from reference TRBV13 and TRBJ1-1, is AAGVIQSPRHLIKEKRETATLKCYPIPRHDTVYWYQQGPGQDPQFLISFYEKMQSDKGSIPDRFSAQQFSDYHSELNMSSLELGDSALYFCASSLNGEAFFGQGTRLTVV.

This clone was found once. The chain uses TRBV25-1 and TRBJ1-3; no clear D. In germline, CDR1 is MGHDK, CDR2 SYGVNS. V lost 3 bases to trimming and J lost 0 bases, with 3 bases between them. CDR3 length: 13 residues. This chain's CDR3 is CASSDFSGNTIYF. CDR3 bases: TGTGCCAGCAGTGATTTCTCTGGAAACACCATATATTTT.

The chain links TRBV10-2 to TRBJ2-3; TRBD1 matches 9 bases. The CDR3 covers 16 residues. Germline V gene sequence: CDR1 WSHSY, CDR2 SAAADI. V lost 3 bases, J lost 4 bases, and 8 bases stayed unmatched. The CDR3 is CASSESGTGSPDTQYF. The CDR3 nucleotides read TGCGCCAGCAGTGAATCCGGGACAGGGAGCCCAGATACGCAGTATTTT.

J is TRBJ1-6 and V is TRBV19, with 9 bases fitting TRBD1. This CDR3 has 15 residues. Germline lookup yields CDR1 LNHDA and CDR2 SQIVND (reference sequence). J was trimmed by 9 bases and V by 6 bases; bases with no gene match: 9. In DNA form, the CDR3 reads TGTGCCAGTAGCAACCAGGGACAGGGTAGTTCACCCCTCCACTTT. Translation gives CASSNQGQGSSPLHF.

The rearrangement uses TRBV6-5 and TRBJ2-7, with D possibly TRBD2 on 5 matching bases. V shed 8 bases and J shed 4 bases, with 15 bases lying between them. The V gene's germline CDR1 is MNHEY and CDR2 SVGAGI. This CDR3 has 13 amino acids. The CDR3 sequence is CASHSERAYEQYF. As DNA, the CDR3 is TGTGCCAGCCATTCGGAGAGGGCGTACGAGCAGTACTTC.

The chain employs TRBV6-5 and TRBJ2-1, with D tentatively TRBD2 (5 bases). Germline V CDR1 and CDR2: MNHEY, SVGAGI. CDR3 length: 15 residues. With 0 bases removed from V and 3 bases from J, the gap between germline ends came to 9 bases. CDR3 in DNA: TGTGCCAGCAGTTACTCACTAGGGAACTACAATGAGCAGTTCTTC. It codes for CASSYSLGNYNEQFF.

The CDR3: CASSLFKGTTGNIQYF. CDR3 nucleotide sequence: TGTGCCAGCAGTTTATTTAAGGGAACAACCGGAAACATTCAGTACTTC. V gene TRBV28 combines with J gene TRBJ2-4; D not resolved. CDR1 and CDR2 (germline): MDHEN, SYDVKM. The CDR3 covers 16 residues. Trimming removed 1 base from V and 6 bases from J, with 16 bases in between.

With regard to this clone: The sample has other DNA sequences that encode this CDR3 too. J is TRBJ1-1 and V is TRBV18, with D hard to call. Per germline, CDR1 KGHSH and CDR2 LQKENI. V was trimmed by 0 bases and J by 2 bases, leaving 7 bases between them. The CDR3 spans 14 residues. The DNA for the CDR3 is TGTGCCAGCTCACCACCCTCGGTCAACACTGAAGCTTTCTTT. Its translation: CASSPPSVNTEAFF.

The chain joins TRBV7-9 to TRBJ1-3; TRBD1 aligns across 9 bases. Per the germline V gene, CDR1 is SEHNR and CDR2 is FQNEAQ (reference sequence). The CDR3 covers 14 residues. The V gene end was trimmed by 5 bases and the J gene end by 8 bases; junction bases not matched to a gene: 7. The CDR3, as DNA: TGTGCCAGCAGCGAGGGACAGGGAGGTCACACCATATATTTT. This translates into CASSEGQGGHTIYF.

The V gene is TRBV30, the J gene TRBJ2-3; 8 nucleotides line up with TRBD1. Losses at the gene ends were 2 bases for V and 0 bases for J; bases not matched to a gene: 7. CDR3 length: 16 amino acids. Germline values: CDR1 GTSNPN, CDR2 SVGIG (reference sequence). CDR3 residues: CAWSRGQGGSTDTQYF. In DNA form, the CDR3 reads TGTGCCTGGAGTAGAGGACAGGGTGGGAGCACAGATACGCAGTATTTT.

The chain has TRBV5-1 and TRBJ2-1, with 9 bases identical to TRBD2. The germline CDR1 and CDR2 sequences are SGHRS and YFSETQ. Trimming at V came to 4 bases and at J to 7 bases, leaving 6 bases not matched to a gene. The CDR3 has 14 residues. The CDR3 here is CASSTGLAGNEQFF. The DNA for the CDR3 is TGCGCCAGCAGCACGGGACTAGCTGGGAATGAGCAGTTCTTC. Combining the CDR3 with reference TRBV5-1 and TRBJ2-1 gives the whole variable domain KAGVTQTPRYLIKTRGQQVTLSCSPISGHRSVSWYQQTPGQGLQFLFEYFSETQRNKGNFPGRFSGRQFSNSRSEMNVSTLELGDSALYLCASSTGLAGNEQFFGPGTRLTVL.

The V gene is TRBV27, the J gene TRBJ1-1; 11 nucleotides match TRBD1. V shed 5 bases and J 8 bases; nucleotides not matched to a gene: 10. Germline CDR1 MNHEY, CDR2 SMNVEV (reference sequence). This CDR3 contains 15 residues. The CDR3 spells CASSINGDRGSEAFF. The CDR3 DNA is TGTGCCAGCAGTATAAACGGGGACAGGGGGTCCGAAGCTTTCTTT.